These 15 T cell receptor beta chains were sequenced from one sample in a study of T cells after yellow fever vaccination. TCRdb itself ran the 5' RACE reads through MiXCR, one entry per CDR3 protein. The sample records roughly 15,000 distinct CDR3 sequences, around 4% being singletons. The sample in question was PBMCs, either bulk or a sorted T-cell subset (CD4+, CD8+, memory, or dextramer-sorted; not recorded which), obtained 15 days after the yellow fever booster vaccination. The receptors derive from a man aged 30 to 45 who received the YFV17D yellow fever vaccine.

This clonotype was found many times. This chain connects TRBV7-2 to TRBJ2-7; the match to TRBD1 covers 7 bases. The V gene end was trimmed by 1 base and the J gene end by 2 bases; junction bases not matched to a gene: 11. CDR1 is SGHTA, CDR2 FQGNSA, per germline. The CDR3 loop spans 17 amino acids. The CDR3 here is CASSLGQGFNIAYEQYF. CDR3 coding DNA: TGTGCCAGCAGCTTAGGACAGGGCTTTAACATCGCCTACGAGCAGTACTTC. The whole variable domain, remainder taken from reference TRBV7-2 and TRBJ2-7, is GAGVSQSPSNKVTEKGKDVELRCDPISGHTALYWYRQSLGQGLEFLIYFQGNSAPDKSGLPSDRFSAERTGGSVSTLTIQRTQQEDSAVYLCASSLGQGFNIAYEQYFGPGTRLTVT.

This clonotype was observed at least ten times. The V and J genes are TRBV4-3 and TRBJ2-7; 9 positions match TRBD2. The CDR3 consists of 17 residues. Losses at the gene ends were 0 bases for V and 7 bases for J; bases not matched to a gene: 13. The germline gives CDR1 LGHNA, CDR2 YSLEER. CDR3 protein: CASSQELASGKALEQYF. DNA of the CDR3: TGCGCCAGCAGCCAAGAGTTGGCTAGCGGGAAGGCCTTGGAGCAGTACTTC.

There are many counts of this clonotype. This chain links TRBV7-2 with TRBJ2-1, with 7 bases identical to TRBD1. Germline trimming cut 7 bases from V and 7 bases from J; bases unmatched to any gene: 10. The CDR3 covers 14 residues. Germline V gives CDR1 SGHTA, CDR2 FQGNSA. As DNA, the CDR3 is TGTGCCAGCACCCCCGGAGAGGGGGCAAATGAGCAGTTCTTC. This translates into CASTPGEGANEQFF.

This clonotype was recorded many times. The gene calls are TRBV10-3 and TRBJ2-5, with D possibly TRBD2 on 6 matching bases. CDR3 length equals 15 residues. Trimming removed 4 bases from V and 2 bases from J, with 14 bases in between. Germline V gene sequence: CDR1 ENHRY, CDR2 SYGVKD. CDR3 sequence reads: CAISVDSGFQETQYF. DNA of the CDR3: TGTGCCATCAGTGTGGATAGCGGCTTTCAAGAGACCCAGTACTTC.

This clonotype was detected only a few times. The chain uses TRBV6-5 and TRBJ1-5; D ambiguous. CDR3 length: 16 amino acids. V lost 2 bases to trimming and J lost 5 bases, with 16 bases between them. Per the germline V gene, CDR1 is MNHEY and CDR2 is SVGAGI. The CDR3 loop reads CASSYGPYHADQPQHF. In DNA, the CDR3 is TGTGCCAGCAGTTACGGCCCTTACCACGCGGATCAGCCCCAGCATTTT.

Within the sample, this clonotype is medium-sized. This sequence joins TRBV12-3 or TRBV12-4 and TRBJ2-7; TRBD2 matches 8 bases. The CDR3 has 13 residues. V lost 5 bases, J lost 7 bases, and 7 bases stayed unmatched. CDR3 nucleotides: TGTGCCAGCAGTCACGGACTAGCTAGTGAGCAGTACTTC. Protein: CASSHGLASEQYF.

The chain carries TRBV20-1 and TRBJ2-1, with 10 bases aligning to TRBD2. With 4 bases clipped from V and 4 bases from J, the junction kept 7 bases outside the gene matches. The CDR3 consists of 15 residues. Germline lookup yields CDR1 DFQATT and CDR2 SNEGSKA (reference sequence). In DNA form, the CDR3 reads TGCAGTGCTAACCCAGCGGGAGGGTTTTACAATGAGCAGTTCTTC. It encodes CSANPAGGFYNEQFF.

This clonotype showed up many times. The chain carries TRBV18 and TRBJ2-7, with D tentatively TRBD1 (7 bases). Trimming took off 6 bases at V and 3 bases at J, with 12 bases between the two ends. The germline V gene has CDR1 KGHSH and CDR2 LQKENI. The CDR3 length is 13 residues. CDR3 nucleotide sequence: TGTGCCAGCTCGGCGGGACAGAACTACGAGCAGTACTTC. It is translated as CASSAGQNYEQYF.

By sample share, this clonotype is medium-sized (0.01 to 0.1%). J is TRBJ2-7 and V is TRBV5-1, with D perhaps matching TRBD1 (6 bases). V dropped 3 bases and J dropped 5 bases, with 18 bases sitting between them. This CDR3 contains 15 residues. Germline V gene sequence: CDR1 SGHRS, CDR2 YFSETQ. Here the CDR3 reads CASSSTGSGSHEQYF. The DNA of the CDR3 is TGCGCCAGCAGCTCGACAGGCTCGGGAAGTCACGAGCAGTACTTC.

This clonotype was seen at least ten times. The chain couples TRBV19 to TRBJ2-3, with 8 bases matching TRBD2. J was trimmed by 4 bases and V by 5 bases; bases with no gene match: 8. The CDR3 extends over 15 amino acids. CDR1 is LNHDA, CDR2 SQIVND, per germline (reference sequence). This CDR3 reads CASSPSGSSSDTQYF. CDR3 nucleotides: TGTGCCAGTAGTCCGAGCGGGAGTTCCTCAGATACGCAGTATTTT.

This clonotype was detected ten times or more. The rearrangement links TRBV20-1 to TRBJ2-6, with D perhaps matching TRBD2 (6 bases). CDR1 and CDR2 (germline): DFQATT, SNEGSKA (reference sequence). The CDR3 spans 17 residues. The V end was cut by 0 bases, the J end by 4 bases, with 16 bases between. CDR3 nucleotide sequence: TGCAGTGCTAGAGATTCTTGGGGGGATGCAGGGGCCAACGTCCTGACTTTC. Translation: CSARDSWGDAGANVLTF.

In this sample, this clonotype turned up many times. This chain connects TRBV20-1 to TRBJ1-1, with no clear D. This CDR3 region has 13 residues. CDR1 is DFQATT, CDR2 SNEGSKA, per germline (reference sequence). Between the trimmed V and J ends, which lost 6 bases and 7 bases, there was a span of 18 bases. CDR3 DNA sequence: TGCAGTGCGCGCCCCCAGAAGGGTCTTGAAGCTTTCTTT. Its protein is CSARPQKGLEAFF.

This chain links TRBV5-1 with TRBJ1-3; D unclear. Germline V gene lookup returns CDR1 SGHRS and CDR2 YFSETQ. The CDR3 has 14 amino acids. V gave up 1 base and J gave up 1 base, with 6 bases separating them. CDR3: CASSLLGSGNTIYF. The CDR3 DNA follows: TGCGCCAGCAGCTTGCTGGGATCTGGAAACACCATATATTTT.

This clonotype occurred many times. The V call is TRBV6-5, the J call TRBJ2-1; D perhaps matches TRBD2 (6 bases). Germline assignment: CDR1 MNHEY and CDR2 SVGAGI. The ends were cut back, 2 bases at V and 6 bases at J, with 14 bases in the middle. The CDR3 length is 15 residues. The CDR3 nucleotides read TGTGCCAGCAGTTACGCCGGACTCGGGGGCAATGAGCAGTTCTTC. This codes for CASSYAGLGGNEQFF.

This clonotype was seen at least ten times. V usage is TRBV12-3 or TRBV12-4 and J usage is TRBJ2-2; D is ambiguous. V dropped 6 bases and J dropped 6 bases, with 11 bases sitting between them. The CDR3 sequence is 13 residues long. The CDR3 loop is CASSLSRAGELFF. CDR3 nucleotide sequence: TGTGCCAGCAGCCTTAGTCGGGCCGGGGAGCTGTTTTTT.